This passage covers 17 T cell receptor beta chains from one sample sequenced in a study of T cell changes during pregnancy in multiple sclerosis. Generated by immunoSEQ multiplex PCR, the TCRdb table keeps only in-frame clones and is missing some. Of tens of thousands of clones listed, about 88% are singletons. Sequences were derived from CD8+ T cells from peripheral blood mononuclear cells, sampled in the second trimester of pregnancy. These receptors originate from a female donor with multiple sclerosis, enrolled in a pregnancy study.

The chain has TRBV5-5 and TRBJ1-5, with TRBD1 identical over 7 bases. The germline CDR1 and CDR2 sequences are SGHKS and YYEKEE (reference sequence). CDR3 size: 14 residues. The ends lost 7 bases at V and 2 bases at J; junction bases unmatched: 6. The CDR3: CASADRDGNQPQHF. The CDR3 nucleotides are TGTGCCAGCGCAGACAGGGACGGCAATCAGCCCCAGCATTTT.

V usage is TRBV6-5 and J usage is TRBJ2-3, with a tentative D call TRBD1 (5 bases). The germline gives CDR1 MNHEY, CDR2 SVGAGI. CDR3 length equals 14 residues. Trimming took 2 bases from V and 4 from J, leaving 10 bases between them. The CDR3 here is CASSYAGFSDTQYF. As DNA, the CDR3 is TGTGCCAGCAGTTACGCAGGGTTCTCAGATACGCAGTATTTT.

The rearrangement uses TRBV7-9 and TRBJ2-3; D is unclear. Germline loops: CDR1 SEHNR, CDR2 FQNEAQ (reference sequence). V was shortened by 1 base and J by 4 bases, with 6 bases between the two germline ends. CDR3 length: 13 residues. CDR3 DNA sequence: TGTGCCAGCAGCTTAGTCTCGGCAGATACGCAGTATTTT. Protein: CASSLVSADTQYF. The full variable domain, rest sourced from reference TRBV7-9 and TRBJ2-3, is DTGVSQNPRHKITKRGQNVTFRCDPISEHNRLYWYRQTLGQGPEFLTYFQNEAQLEKSRLLSDRFSAERPKGSFSTLEIQRTEQGDSAMYLCASSLVSADTQYFGPGTRLTVL.

The chain has TRBV19 and TRBJ2-7; the match to TRBD2 covers 8 bases. This CDR3 has 14 residues. V lost 4 bases to trimming and J lost 5 bases; unmatched junction nucleotides: 7. Germline V CDR1 and CDR2: LNHDA, SQIVND (reference sequence). CDR3 DNA: TGTGCCAGTAGTACGGTAGCGGGACCCCACGAGCAGTACTTC. It translates to CASSTVAGPHEQYF.

The chain couples TRBV7-9 to TRBJ2-1; D is unresolved. Germline assignment: CDR1 SEHNR and CDR2 FQNEAQ (reference sequence). The CDR3 is 12 amino acids. The V and J ends lost 3 bases and 8 bases respectively, with 8 bases between them. The CDR3 DNA is TGTGCCAGCAGCTTCGGGTTAGATGAGCAGTTCTTC. Translation gives CASSFGLDEQFF.

This chain uses TRBV28 with TRBJ2-4; D ambiguous. Germline CDR1 MDHEN, CDR2 SYDVKM. The germline V and J ends were trimmed by 0 bases and 6 bases, with 9 bases remaining between them. The length of the CDR3 is 14 residues. The CDR3, as DNA: TGTGCCAGCAGTTTATGGGCCGGCGGAAACATTCAGTACTTC. It encodes CASSLWAGGNIQYF.

This chain connects TRBV7-8 to TRBJ1-5, with D possibly being TRBD1 (5 bases). Trimming shortened V by 0 bases and J by 5 bases, and 26 bases separated the two germline ends. The CDR3 length is 20 residues. Germline CDR1 is SGHVS and CDR2 is FQNEAQ. For the CDR3, the DNA is TGTGCCAGCAGCTTAGCTTGGGTGGGGGGTAAACCAAACTTAGATCAGCCCCAGCATTTT. Protein product: CASSLAWVGGKPNLDQPQHF.

The chain recombines TRBV28 with TRBJ2-7; 11 bases fit TRBD2. The CDR3 sequence is 15 residues long. V was clipped by 5 bases and J by 3 bases; unmatched bases: 6. Germline CDR1 reads MDHEN; CDR2 reads SYDVKM. This CDR3 is CASSTPGTSGYEQYF. In DNA, the CDR3 is TGTGCCAGCAGTACTCCCGGGACTAGCGGCTACGAGCAGTACTTC.

The chain couples TRBV13 to TRBJ1-2; 9 bases are a match to TRBD1. Per the germline V gene, CDR1 is PRHDT and CDR2 is FYEKMQ (reference sequence). The CDR3 contains 16 residues. With V trimmed by 0 bases and J by 4 bases, 6 bases remained unmatched. As DNA, the CDR3 is TGTGCCAGCAGCTTAGGCGCCGGACAGGGGAGCTATGGCTACACCTTC. This codes for CASSLGAGQGSYGYTF.

This chain joins TRBV27 and TRBJ2-7, with D perhaps TRBD1 (5 bases). Germline-derived CDR1 and CDR2 are MNHEY and SMNVEV (reference sequence). The CDR3 has 16 residues. The ends were cut back, 0 bases at V and 2 bases at J, with 14 bases in the middle. This CDR3 reads CASSLSQGTLTYEQYF. CDR3 nucleotide sequence: TGTGCCAGCAGTTTATCGCAGGGTACCTTAACCTACGAGCAGTACTTC.

The chain links TRBV27 to TRBJ2-7; 10 nucleotides line up with TRBD1. This CDR3 is 14 amino acids long. Unmatched junction bases numbered 4, after V lost 6 bases and J lost 2 bases. The V gene's germline CDR1 is MNHEY and CDR2 SMNVEV (reference sequence). The CDR3 sequence: CASSAGTGAYEQYF. The CDR3 region has the DNA TGTGCCAGCAGCGCCGGGACAGGGGCCTACGAGCAGTACTTC.

The rearrangement joins TRBV5-6 to TRBJ2-7; 9 positions agree with TRBD1. This CDR3 has 13 amino acids. V was pared by 3 bases and J by 6 bases, with 4 bases of the junction left unmatched. From germline, CDR1 is SGHDT and CDR2 YYEEEE. The CDR3 loop reads CASSWGTGSEQYF. The CDR3 DNA sequence: TGTGCCAGCAGCTGGGGGACAGGGAGCGAGCAGTACTTC.

The rearrangement uses TRBV7-3 and TRBJ2-3; the D is unclear. The CDR3 sequence is 15 residues long. Germline CDR1 is SGHTA and CDR2 is FQGTGA. Trimming pared 0 bases from V and 0 bases from J, leaving 7 bases between. CDR3 sequence reads: CASSLTAVSTDTQYF. CDR3 in DNA: TGTGCCAGCAGCTTAACTGCGGTTAGCACAGATACGCAGTATTTT. The full variable domain, rest sourced from reference TRBV7-3 and TRBJ2-3, is GAGVSQTPSNKVTEKGKYVELRCDPISGHTALYWYRQSLGQGPEFLIYFQGTGAADDSGLPNDRFFAVRPEGSVSTLKIQRTERGDSAVYLCASSLTAVSTDTQYFGPGTRLTVL.

The chain carries TRBV27 and TRBJ1-2; weak D call: TRBD1 (6 bases). Germline V gene data show CDR1 as MNHEY and CDR2 as SMNVEV (reference sequence). The CDR3 runs to 15 residues. V was trimmed by 6 bases and J by 8 bases, leaving 22 bases between them. CDR3 nucleotide sequence: TGTGCCAGCAGACACCGGGACACCTCCTATTTAGGCTACACCTTC. Its protein is CASRHRDTSYLGYTF.

The chain combines TRBV11-2 with TRBJ2-7; TRBD1 is a possible D gene (5 bases). Trimming left V 1 base short and J 4 bases short, with 11 bases between. The CDR3 is 14 residues long. Per the germline V gene, CDR1 is SGHAT and CDR2 is FQNNGV. The CDR3 spells CASSLGAGWYEQYF. In DNA, the CDR3 is TGTGCCAGCAGCTTAGGGGCAGGGTGGTACGAGCAGTACTTC.

The chain joins TRBV9 to TRBJ1-1, with unresolved D. Looked up from germline, CDR1 is SGDLS and CDR2 is YYNGEE. The V end lost 4 bases, the J end lost 4 bases, and 23 bases lay between the germline ends. The CDR3 has 17 amino acids. In nucleotides, the CDR3 is TGTGCCAGCAGCTCGACCGTGGGGTGGAGGGTTGGCACTGAAGCTTTCTTT. The encoded protein is CASSSTVGWRVGTEAFF.

This chain links TRBV9 with TRBJ2-3; D gene ambiguous. Trimming stripped 4 bases from V and 1 base from J, with 10 bases between. The CDR3 is 14 amino acids. Germline CDR1 reads SGDLS; CDR2 reads YYNGEE. This CDR3 is CASSTQSRTDTQYF. For the CDR3, the DNA is TGTGCCAGCAGCACCCAGTCACGCACAGATACGCAGTATTTT.